Listed here are 18 T cell receptor beta chains from one sample, sequenced in a study of T-cell reconstitution after alpha-beta-depleted transplantation in children (dated by TCRdb to 2015 to 2016). What the treatment or condition label conveys for this sample: allogeneic hematopoietic cell transplantation with graft depleted of TCRalphabeta T cells and CD19 B cells. Receptor amplification or capture employed PCR. The sequencing machine was an Illumina HiSeq 2500. TCR library preparation used molecular barcoding, with unique molecular identifiers applied to normalize quantification of the TCRbeta repertoire. TCRdb reanalyzed the raw reads on its own, using fastp at Q25 for trimming and MiXCR for clone calling, and kept in-frame beta chains. Records with the same CDR3 protein are collapsed into one entry carrying the most frequent genes and DNA. The sample has roughly 110,000 distinct CDR3 sequences on record, 10% of them singletons. Less than 40% of the sample is in the top ten clones.

The sample in question was PBMCs, obtained before TCRalphabeta/CD19-depleted stem cell transplant. The receptors come from a boy between 2 and 10 years old with acute lymphoblastic leukemia, due to receive a stem cell transplant.

The CDR3, as DNA: TGCAGTGCCGCGACCCGAGAGACCCAGTACTTC. It codes for CSAATRETQYF. This chain joins TRBV20-1 and TRBJ2-5; no clear D. The CDR3 runs to 11 residues. Germline V gene lookup returns CDR1 DFQATT and CDR2 SNEGSKA (reference sequence). Trimming stripped 6 bases from V and 4 bases from J, with 9 bases between.

This sequence joins TRBV11-2 and TRBJ2-7, with 8 bases that match TRBD1. This CDR3 is 14 amino acids long. Trimming at V came to 1 base and at J to 4 bases, leaving 3 bases not matched to a gene. The germline V gene has CDR1 SGHAT and CDR2 FQNNGV. As DNA, the CDR3 is TGTGCCAGCAGCTTAGGGACAGGGAAGTACGAGCAGTACTTC. Protein sequence: CASSLGTGKYEQYF. The entire variable domain, with the rest obtained from reference TRBV11-2 and TRBJ2-7, is as follows: EAGVAQSPRYKIIEKRQSVAFWCNPISGHATLYWYQQILGQGPKLLIQFQNNGVVDDSQLPKDRFSAERLKGVDSTLKIQPAKLEDSAVYLCASSLGTGKYEQYFGPGTRLTVT.

This chain links TRBV18 with TRBJ2-3; TRBD2 is a possible D gene (6 bases). Germline CDR1 and CDR2: KGHSH and LQKENI. The CDR3 is 18 residues long. V dropped 1 base and J dropped 4 bases, with 21 bases sitting between them. The CDR3 reads CASSPRDLAPNPADTQYF. The CDR3 DNA reads TGTGCCAGCTCACCACGAGATCTAGCGCCAAACCCGGCAGATACGCAGTATTTT.

The chain employs TRBV29-1 and TRBJ1-3; D is undetermined. With 7 bases removed from V and 6 bases from J, the gap between germline ends came to 10 bases. This CDR3 is 11 amino acids long. Germline values: CDR1 SQVTM, CDR2 ANQGSEA. For the CDR3, the DNA is TGCAGCGCCCACGAAGAAAACACCATATATTTT. It codes for CSAHEENTIYF. The full variable domain, in which reference TRBV29-1 and TRBJ1-3 provide the parts outside the CDR3, is SAVISQKPSRDICQRGTSLTIQCQVDSQVTMMFWYRQQPGQSLTLIATANQGSEATYESGFVIDKFPISRPNLTFSTLTVSNMSPEDSSIYLCSAHEENTIYFGEGSWLTVV.

This clonotype was observed a handful of times. This chain uses TRBV7-2 with TRBJ2-7; D could derive from TRBD1 or TRBD2 (5 bases each). V gave up 5 bases and J gave up 2 bases, with 10 bases separating them. In germline, CDR1 is SGHTA, CDR2 FQGNSA. The CDR3 is 13 amino acids. DNA for the CDR3: TGTGCCAGCAGCACGAGGGGTCCCTACGAGCAGTACTTC. Residues: CASSTRGPYEQYF.

This clonotype was seen repeatedly, ten times or more. This sequence joins TRBV20-1 and TRBJ2-1; D gene unclear. The CDR3 is 13 amino acids. The germline V gene has CDR1 DFQATT and CDR2 SNEGSKA (reference sequence). Trimming shortened V by 2 bases and J by 6 bases, and 11 bases separated the two germline ends. In nucleotides, the CDR3 is TGCAGTGCTAGATTGTACGGATCCAATGAGCAGTTCTTC. Translating gives CSARLYGSNEQFF.

The chain recombines TRBV19 with TRBJ2-1; D is unresolved. V lost 9 bases and J 7 bases, leaving 19 bases between the germline ends. The CDR3 covers 14 residues. Per the germline V gene, CDR1 is LNHDA and CDR2 is SQIVND (reference sequence). CDR3 loop: CASRDPTDWNEQFF. DNA of the CDR3: TGTGCCAGCAGAGACCCAACGGATTGGAATGAGCAGTTCTTC.

This clonotype was seen at least ten times. The chain carries TRBV6-1 and TRBJ2-3, with D perhaps matching TRBD1 (5 bases). The CDR3 is made up of 14 amino acids. Germline CDR1 reads MNHNS; CDR2 reads SASEGT. Trimming pared 5 bases from V and 2 bases from J, leaving 11 bases between. The CDR3 DNA is TGTGCCAGCAGTCCCAGGGCCTTCACAGATACGCAGTATTTT. Encoded protein: CASSPRAFTDTQYF.

This clonotype was seen ten or more times. The V and J genes are TRBV5-1 and TRBJ2-7; tentatively, D is TRBD2 (6 bases). The germline gives CDR1 SGHRS, CDR2 YFSETQ. The CDR3 length is 15 residues. Trimming took off 4 bases at V and 0 bases at J, with 14 bases between the two ends. The CDR3 nucleotides read TGCGCCAGCAGCGGGGGGACCCCCCACTCCTACGAGCAGTACTTC. Protein product: CASSGGTPHSYEQYF.

The genes are TRBV27 and TRBJ2-1, with D perhaps assigned TRBD1 or TRBD2 (5 bases each). Per the germline V gene, CDR1 is MNHEY and CDR2 is SMNVEV (reference sequence). With 4 bases removed from V and 12 bases from J, the gap between germline ends came to 19 bases. The CDR3 consists of 14 residues. The CDR3 DNA is TGTGCCAGCAGTTACGCAGGGAGCTGGAGTGGGCAGTTCTTC. Protein: CASSYAGSWSGQFF.

This rearrangement joins TRBV25-1 to TRBJ2-1; D may be TRBD1 (6 bases). The germline gives CDR1 MGHDK, CDR2 SYGVNS. The CDR3 is 17 amino acids. Trimming took 1 base from V and 1 from J, leaving 14 bases between them. The DNA for the CDR3 is TGTGCCAGCAGTGAATCGGGTGACAGGTTGTCCTACAATGAGCAGTTCTTC. Protein sequence: CASSESGDRLSYNEQFF. Together with reference TRBV25-1 and TRBJ2-1, the CDR3 gives the full variable domain: EADIYQTPRYLVIGTGKKITLECSQTMGHDKMYWYQQDPGMELHLIHYSYGVNSTEKGDLSSESTVSRIRTEHFPLTLESARPSHTSQYLCASSESGDRLSYNEQFFGPGTRLTVL.

This clonotype was detected only a few times. The chain couples TRBV6-2 or TRBV6-3 to TRBJ2-5, with 11 bases aligning to TRBD2. In germline, CDR1 is MNHEY, CDR2 SVGEGT. V shed 5 bases and J 4 bases; nucleotides not matched to a gene: 9. This CDR3 has 16 residues. The CDR3 nucleotides are TGTGCCAGCAGTCGCCCTAGCGGGGGGACAGCAGAGACCCAGTACTTC. This sequence encodes CASSRPSGGTAETQYF.

Many counts were recorded for this clonotype. The chain links TRBV10-3 to TRBJ2-3; 7 bases are a match to TRBD1. J lost 3 bases, V lost 2 bases, and 5 bases had no gene match. CDR1 is ENHRY, CDR2 SYGVKD, per germline. This CDR3 has 15 residues. The CDR3 here is CAISEDRVRTDTQYF. The CDR3 DNA sequence: TGTGCCATCAGTGAGGACAGGGTGAGGACAGATACGCAGTATTTT.

The chain is built from TRBV15 and TRBJ1-2, with D uncertain. The CDR3 has 15 amino acids. Looked up from germline, CDR1 is LNHNV and CDR2 is YYDKDF (reference sequence). Trimming took 0 bases from V and 0 from J, leaving 8 bases between them. Here the CDR3 DNA reads TGTGCCACCAGCAGAGATGGGCTGCCTAACTATGGCTACACCTTC. Its protein is CATSRDGLPNYGYTF.

In its sample, this clonotype was seen many times. V is TRBV20-1 and J is TRBJ2-3; D not certain. CDR1 is DFQATT, CDR2 SNEGSKA, per germline (reference sequence). Trimming took off 5 bases at V and 3 bases at J, with 9 bases between the two ends. The CDR3 is made up of 12 amino acids. CDR3: CSALGRTDTQYF. CDR3 DNA sequence: TGCAGTGCTCTTGGACGGACAGATACGCAGTATTTT.

This clonotype occurred a few times. The rearrangement uses TRBV11-2 and TRBJ2-2; 10 nucleotides agree with TRBD2. J was trimmed by 7 bases and V by 5 bases; bases with no gene match: 10. The V gene's germline CDR1 is SGHAT and CDR2 FQNNGV. CDR3 size: 16 residues. DNA for the CDR3: TGTGCCAGCAGCCAACGGCTAGCGGGAGCGGTCGGGGAGCTGTTTTTT. Protein sequence: CASSQRLAGAVGELFF.

This clonotype was counted only a few times. This chain links TRBV12-3 or TRBV12-4 with TRBJ1-5; 8 bases line up with TRBD1. J lost 4 bases, V lost 5 bases, and 7 bases had no gene match. The CDR3 runs to 15 residues. As DNA, the CDR3 is TGTGCCAGCAGTCCGGACAGGGCCATTAATCAGCCCCAGCATTTT. It translates to CASSPDRAINQPQHF.

The genes are TRBV5-5 and TRBJ1-4; D call uncertain. Germline assignment: CDR1 SGHKS and CDR2 YYEKEE (reference sequence). This CDR3 is built from 14 residues. V was shortened by 1 base and J by 4 bases, with 8 bases between the two germline ends. CDR3 in DNA: TGTGCCAGCAGCTTGACGTCAGATAATGAAAAACTGTTTTTT. This codes for CASSLTSDNEKLFF.